The 18 T cell receptor beta chains below come from one sample, sequenced in a study of shared clonotypes between healthy human individuals. The table came from immunoSEQ multiplex PCR; TCRdb's copy has only in-frame clones and leaves some out. The sample shows about 1.1 million clones, around 77% of them seen only once. The source material was memory CD4+ T cells from PBMCs. Subset noted: CD45RA-negative fraction. The receptors here all came from a man in his late teens or twenties in good health. Some clones in this sample may be carry-over from other donors' samples.

This clone was detected many times. This chain joins TRBV11-2 and TRBJ2-6; 9 nucleotides agree with TRBD1. The trim removed 2 bases at V and 13 bases at J, leaving 3 bases unmatched. CDR1 and CDR2 from the germline V gene are SGHAT and FQNNGV. This CDR3 comprises 13 residues. The CDR3 bases are TGTGCCAGCAGCTTACCCGGACAGGGGGTCCTGACTTTC. Amino acids: CASSLPGQGVLTF.

The chain recombines TRBV11-2 with TRBJ2-3, with D perhaps TRBD2 (5 bases). The germline V and J ends were trimmed by 1 base and 6 bases, with 14 bases remaining between them. From germline, CDR1 is SGHAT and CDR2 FQNNGV. This CDR3 has 15 amino acids. CDR3 amino acids: CASSLVGGFDDTQYF. DNA for the CDR3: TGTGCCAGCAGCTTAGTGGGCGGGTTTGACGATACGCAGTATTTT.

CDR3 residues: CASSEHQETQYF. CDR3 in DNA: TGTGCCAGCAGCGAACACCAAGAGACCCAGTACTTC. The V call is TRBV7-9, the J call TRBJ2-5; D remains ambiguous. CDR3 length: 12 residues. Germline values: CDR1 SEHNR, CDR2 FQNEAQ (reference sequence). V lost 5 bases, J lost 0 bases, and 4 bases lay in between. Full variable domain (missing parts from reference TRBV7-9 and TRBJ2-5): DTGVSQNPRHKITKRGQNVTFRCDPISEHNRLYWYRQTLGQGPEFLTYFQNEAQLEKSRLLSDRFSAERPKGSFSTLEIQRTEQGDSAMYLCASSEHQETQYFGPGTRLLVL.

This clone was observed a single time. Other DNA sequences in the same sample also yield this CDR3. This chain links TRBV18 with TRBJ1-5; 7 nucleotides agree with TRBD1. CDR1 is KGHSH and CDR2 is LQKENI in the germline V gene. The V segment lost 5 bases and the J segment 10 bases; nucleotides outside the gene matches: 14. The length of the CDR3 is 15 residues. Written as DNA, the CDR3 is TGTGCCAGCTCAGCTGAGGTCGACAGGGCGGGTCCCCAGCATTTT. Protein product: CASSAEVDRAGPQHF.

The rearrangement uses TRBV2 and TRBJ2-5; D gene unclear. This CDR3 is built from 15 residues. Germline CDR1 reads SNHLY; CDR2 reads FYNNEI. The V end was cut by 4 bases, the J end by 5 bases, with 17 bases between. CDR3 DNA sequence: TGTGCCAGCAGTGTGGAGACTTCCCTAGGGGAGACCCAGTACTTC. This sequence encodes CASSVETSLGETQYF. The full variable domain, with the rest looked up from reference TRBV2 and TRBJ2-5, is EPEVTQTPSHQVTQMGQEVILRCVPISNHLYFYWYRQILGQKVEFLVSFYNNEISEKSEIFDDQFSVERPDGSNFTLKIRSTKLEDSAMYFCASSVETSLGETQYFGPGTRLLVL.

This clone was seen once. The rearrangement links TRBV14 to TRBJ2-3, with D uncertain. CDR1 and CDR2 (germline): SGHDN, FVKESK. This CDR3 comprises 12 residues. The V end lost 5 bases, the J end lost 6 bases, and 9 bases lay between the germline ends. This CDR3 is CASSYIDDTQYF. The CDR3 DNA is TGTGCCAGCAGCTACATTGACGATACGCAGTATTTT.

The rearrangement joins TRBV7-9 to TRBJ1-2, with a weak D call TRBD1 (6 bases). The V and J ends lost 3 bases and 3 bases respectively, with 14 bases between them. This CDR3 comprises 15 residues. Germline values: CDR1 SEHNR, CDR2 FQNEAQ (reference sequence). The CDR3: CASSLMGAGDYGYTF. In DNA form, the CDR3 reads TGTGCCAGCAGCTTGATGGGGGCTGGAGACTATGGCTACACCTTC.

The rearrangement links TRBV7-2 to TRBJ2-5; D possibly corresponds to TRBD2 (6 bases). The V gene's germline CDR1 is SGHTA and CDR2 FQGNSA. The CDR3 consists of 16 residues. The germline V and J ends were trimmed by 4 bases and 7 bases, with 22 bases remaining between them. The CDR3 DNA sequence: TGTGCCAGCAGCTCACTAGGGCCTAGCGTCCGAGGGACCCAGTACTTC. Protein product: CASSSLGPSVRGTQYF.

The CDR3 region is CSVDREPYNEQFF. The CDR3 DNA sequence: TGCAGCGTCGACCGGGAGCCCTACAATGAGCAGTTCTTC. This chain connects TRBV29-1 to TRBJ2-1; TRBD2 is a possible D gene (6 bases). V was shortened by 6 bases and J by 2 bases, with 11 bases between the two germline ends. Germline-derived CDR1 and CDR2 are SQVTM and ANQGSEA. The length of the CDR3 is 13 residues.

In this sample, this clone turned up a few times. The V call is TRBV6-5, the J call TRBJ1-5, with TRBD1 matching over 9 bases. CDR3 length equals 15 residues. CDR1 and CDR2 from the germline V gene are MNHEY and SVGAGI. V shed 5 bases and J 11 bases; nucleotides not matched to a gene: 13. The CDR3 nucleotides are TGTGCCAGCAGTGCATCCCGACAGGGGGGAAGAGCCCAGCATTTT. The encoded protein is CASSASRQGGRAQHF.

This clone has a count of ten or more. This chain uses TRBV19 with TRBJ2-7, with D perhaps TRBD2 (6 bases). The CDR3 length is 13 residues. From germline, CDR1 is LNHDA and CDR2 SQIVND (reference sequence). Trimming took off 5 bases at V and 4 bases at J, with 12 bases between the two ends. CDR3 in amino acids: CASSRERGYEQYF. The CDR3 DNA reads as TGTGCCAGTAGTCGGGAACGGGGGTACGAGCAGTACTTC.

This chain joins TRBV9 and TRBJ2-1; D ambiguous. CDR3 length: 15 residues. The germline V gene encodes CDR1 SGDLS and CDR2 YYNGEE. V dropped 0 bases and J dropped 2 bases, with 9 bases sitting between them. The CDR3 bases are TGTGCCAGCAGCGTAGATACCGCAGCCTACAATGAGCAGTTCTTC. Amino acid sequence: CASSVDTAAYNEQFF.

V gene TRBV15 combines with J gene TRBJ2-3, with 9 positions matching TRBD1. CDR1 and CDR2 from the germline V gene are LNHNV and YYDKDF (reference sequence). With V trimmed by 3 bases and J by 0 bases, 4 bases remained unmatched. CDR3 size: 16 residues. The DNA for the CDR3 is TGTGCCACCAGCAGGGGACAGGGTTTTAGCACAGATACGCAGTATTTT. It is translated as CATSRGQGFSTDTQYF.

This clone was found a few times. The chain carries TRBV15 and TRBJ2-2; D is unresolved. The V and J ends lost 0 bases and 2 bases respectively, with 13 bases between them. This CDR3 is built from 17 residues. CDR1 is LNHNV and CDR2 is YYDKDF in the germline V gene (reference sequence). CDR3 DNA sequence: TGTGCCACCAGCAGAGATAGAGGTCAGACTAACACCGGGGAGCTGTTTTTT. The encoded protein is CATSRDRGQTNTGELFF. The full variable domain, rest sourced from reference TRBV15 and TRBJ2-2, is DAMVIQNPRYQVTQFGKPVTLSCSQTLNHNVMYWYQQKSSQAPKLLFHYYDKDFNNEADTPDNFQSRRPNTSFCFLDIRSPGLGDTAMYLCATSRDRGQTNTGELFFGEGSRLTVL.

The sample holds many counts of this clone. The chain uses TRBV28 and TRBJ1-2; D gene unclear. Per the germline V gene, CDR1 is MDHEN and CDR2 is SYDVKM. CDR3 length: 13 residues. V was pared by 3 bases and J by 4 bases, with 9 bases between. In nucleotides, the CDR3 is TGTGCCAGCAGTTTTCCCTTTGCCTATGGCTACACCTTC. It translates to CASSFPFAYGYTF.

In the case of this clone: The sample has other DNA sequences that encode this CDR3 too. The V and J genes are TRBV29-1 and TRBJ1-1; D unresolved. This CDR3 contains 11 residues. The V and J ends lost 5 bases and 1 base respectively, with 5 bases between them. From germline, CDR1 is SQVTM and CDR2 ANQGSEA. The CDR3 spells CSVLRNTEAFF. CDR3 nucleotide sequence: TGCAGCGTTCTGAGGAACACTGAAGCTTTCTTT.

This clone was counted only a few times. The V and J genes are TRBV15 and TRBJ1-2; 8 nucleotides line up with TRBD1. This CDR3 is 16 amino acids long. The V gene end was trimmed by 2 bases and the J gene end by 6 bases; junction bases not matched to a gene: 11. Germline V gene lookup returns CDR1 LNHNV and CDR2 YYDKDF (reference sequence). The CDR3 nucleotides read TGTGCCACCAGCAGACGCCGGACCGACAGGGGCCATGGCTACACCTTC. Its protein product is CATSRRRTDRGHGYTF.

The chain carries TRBV28 and TRBJ1-2; 10 nucleotides match TRBD1. Germline V gene lookup returns CDR1 MDHEN and CDR2 SYDVKM. The CDR3 is 15 amino acids. J was trimmed by 5 bases and V by 3 bases; bases with no gene match: 6. Here the CDR3 reads CASSLGQGFGYGYTF. CDR3 DNA sequence: TGTGCCAGCAGTTTGGGACAGGGGTTTGGATATGGCTACACCTTC.